The present T cell receptor beta chain was sequenced within a study of cytomegalovirus exposure and HLA in healthy donors. Study at large: Researchers previously reported finding fewer than 120 million unique TCR beta sequences from around 200 million T cells.

Primers for the PCR totalled 60 Vbeta and 13 Jbeta. Generated by immunoSEQ multiplex PCR, the TCRdb table keeps only in-frame clones and is missing some. The sample has 130,000 or so clones, 60% to 80% seen once. The trim removed 6 bases at V and 5 bases at J, leaving 4 bases unmatched. This CDR3 has 14 residues. Germline values: CDR1 MGHRA, CDR2 YSYEKL. Healthy individuals who donated bone marrow served as the donors. A word on this clone: Antigen: not known.

Whole-study findings and limits: When the data were analyzed later, several of the most significant clusters appeared to be linked to common viral pathogens. A previous analysis found most TCR beta V segments productive roughly 90% or roughly 30% of the time.

The receptor comes from a female donor in good health and CMV-seronegative. The chain carries TRBV4-1 and TRBJ2-2, with 9 bases fitting TRBD1. Sequenced: PBMCs. CDR3 in DNA: TGCGCCAGCAGGGACAGGGGAAGAACCGGGGAGCTGTTTTTT. Protein: CASRDRGRTGELFF.